The 21 T cell receptor beta chains below come from one sample, sequenced in a study of T-cell reconstitution after alpha-beta-depleted transplantation in children. Unique molecular identifiers were incorporated into the prepared TCRbeta library. From the PCR reads, TCRdb called clonotypes with MiXCR, one entry per CDR3 protein. Of 240,000 or so distinct CDR3 sequences detected, approximately 12% appear once; the ten largest clones hold roughly 2.6%. The sequencing used PBMCs from the stem cell graft donor, collected from the stem cell graft. Receptors originate from a human donor who donated a stem cell graft to a child with acute lymphoblastic leukemia.

The table lists this clonotype with many counts. The J gene is TRBJ1-1, the V gene TRBV29-1; D is uncertain. V lost 4 bases and J 0 bases, leaving 6 bases between the germline ends. CDR3 length: 12 residues. Looked up from germline, CDR1 is SQVTM and CDR2 is ANQGSEA. In DNA, the CDR3 is TGCAGCGTTGTCCCCCTGAACACTGAAGCTTTCTTT. This translates into CSVVPLNTEAFF.

This clonotype was observed a few times. The chain couples TRBV12-3 or TRBV12-4 to TRBJ2-7, with D hard to call. The CDR3 runs 14 residues. Deletions cut 5 bases from V and 1 base from J, with 12 bases between. CDR3 residues: CASSPLRESYEQYF. In nucleotides, the CDR3 is TGTGCCAGCAGTCCCCTGAGAGAGTCCTACGAGCAGTACTTC.

This clonotype appeared many times. The rearrangement uses TRBV5-4 and TRBJ2-1; no clear D gene. From germline, CDR1 is SGHNT and CDR2 YYREEE (reference sequence). This CDR3 region has 13 residues. The V end lost 4 bases, the J end lost 1 base, and 6 bases lay between the germline ends. CDR3 nucleotide sequence: TGTGCCAGCAGCCCCCAGTCCTACAATGAGCAGTTCTTC. Amino acid sequence: CASSPQSYNEQFF.

The CDR3 here is CAWSAGGRGYEQYF. CDR3 sequence (DNA): TGTGCCTGGAGTGCCGGGGGGAGGGGATACGAGCAGTACTTC. V and J are TRBV30 and TRBJ2-7; 7 bases fit TRBD2. This CDR3 has 14 amino acids. Trimming removed 1 base from V and 4 bases from J; junction bases left unmatched: 7. Germline CDR1 and CDR2: GTSNPN and SVGIG (reference sequence).

The table lists this clonotype with many counts. This chain uses TRBV6-5 with TRBJ2-1; D gene unclear. Looked up from germline, CDR1 is MNHEY and CDR2 is SVGAGI. The germline V and J ends were trimmed by 5 bases and 3 bases, with 11 bases remaining between them. The CDR3 length is 14 residues. In nucleotides, the CDR3 is TGTGCCAGCAGTCCGGCCGGCCGCTACAATGAGCAGTTCTTC. The encoded protein is CASSPAGRYNEQFF.

The table lists this clonotype with many counts. The CDR3 DNA reads as TGCAGCGTCGAGACAGGGTCCGGGGAGACCCAGTACTTC. It specifies CSVETGSGETQYF. V is TRBV29-1 and J is TRBJ2-5; 7 positions agree with TRBD1. The CDR3 has 13 residues. V shed 6 bases, J shed 5 bases, and the junction held 9 bases outside the gene matches. Per the germline V gene, CDR1 is SQVTM and CDR2 is ANQGSEA.

There are many counts of this clonotype. V usage is TRBV5-6 and J usage is TRBJ1-5, with unresolved D. Trimming took off 2 bases at V and 4 bases at J, with 10 bases between the two ends. CDR1 is SGHDT and CDR2 is YYEEEE in the germline V gene. The CDR3 length is 14 residues. The DNA for the CDR3 is TGTGCCAGCAGCTTCGGACGGAGGAATCAGCCCCAGCATTTT. Protein sequence: CASSFGRRNQPQHF.

The sample holds many counts of this clonotype. The chain carries TRBV12-3 or TRBV12-4 and TRBJ2-1, with TRBD1 matching over 7 bases. The CDR3 consists of 12 residues. V gave up 3 bases and J gave up 10 bases; unmatched junction bases: 3. The CDR3 loop reads CASSFTGAEQFF. Written as DNA, the CDR3 is TGTGCCAGCAGTTTCACAGGGGCCGAGCAGTTCTTC.

This clonotype has ten or more counts. The chain is built from TRBV5-1 and TRBJ2-6, with D maybe TRBD2 (5 bases). The CDR3 has 15 amino acids. Germline CDR1 SGHRS, CDR2 YFSETQ. V lost 4 bases and J lost 0, with 8 bases in between. The CDR3 DNA follows: TGCGCCAGCAGCGGAGGTAGCTCTGGGGCCAACGTCCTGACTTTC. Protein sequence: CASSGGSSGANVLTF.

This clonotype was observed many times. The chain links TRBV29-1 to TRBJ2-3, with D unclear. The V end lost 5 bases, the J end lost 0 bases, and 21 bases lay between the germline ends. Per the germline V gene, CDR1 is SQVTM and CDR2 is ANQGSEA. There are 17 residues in the CDR3. The CDR3 bases are TGCAGCGTTAACCCATTATCAAGCGCCGTTAGCACAGATACGCAGTATTTT. It specifies CSVNPLSSAVSTDTQYF.

In its sample, this clonotype was seen many times. V gene TRBV5-1 combines with J gene TRBJ1-1; TRBD1 might be the D (6 bases). Germline V gene sequence: CDR1 SGHRS, CDR2 YFSETQ. This CDR3 comprises 13 residues. V was shortened by 0 bases and J by 6 bases, with 9 bases between the two germline ends. CDR3 region: CASSLAEGAEAFF. In DNA form, the CDR3 reads TGCGCCAGCAGCTTGGCCGAGGGGGCTGAAGCTTTCTTT.

This clonotype appeared a few times. The chain links TRBV28 to TRBJ1-5; D unclear. Germline loops: CDR1 MDHEN, CDR2 SYDVKM. The CDR3 totals 16 residues. The ends were cut back, 2 bases at V and 0 bases at J, with 11 bases in the middle. This chain's CDR3 is CASSLRSGYSNQPQHF. The CDR3, as DNA: TGTGCCAGCAGTTTACGTTCGGGTTATAGCAATCAGCCCCAGCATTTT.

This clonotype was seen ten or more times. The chain employs TRBV28 and TRBJ2-7; 7 bases line up with TRBD1. There are 14 residues in the CDR3. J was trimmed by 3 bases and V by 6 bases; bases with no gene match: 8. Germline CDR1 is MDHEN and CDR2 is SYDVKM. CDR3 nucleotide sequence: TGTGCCAGCAGGAACAGGGGCCCCCGCTACGAGCAGTACTTC. As protein: CASRNRGPRYEQYF.

Ten or more counts support this clonotype. The chain carries TRBV28 and TRBJ2-7; the D gene could be TRBD1 or TRBD2 (6 bases each). The germline CDR1 and CDR2 sequences are MDHEN and SYDVKM. V lost 3 bases and J lost 0, with 15 bases in between. The CDR3 sequence is 16 residues long. In DNA, the CDR3 is TGTGCCAGCAGTTTTCCCTGGAGGGGGAGCTCCTACGAGCAGTACTTC. It codes for CASSFPWRGSSYEQYF.

This clonotype was observed many times. V gene TRBV7-8 combines with J gene TRBJ2-4; 8 nucleotides line up with TRBD1. CDR1 and CDR2 from the germline V gene are SGHVS and FQNEAQ. V gave up 4 bases and J gave up 4 bases; unmatched junction bases: 3. The CDR3 covers 14 residues. The CDR3 reads CASSSGDRKNIQYF. The CDR3, as DNA: TGTGCCAGCAGCTCGGGGGACAGGAAAAACATTCAGTACTTC.

The chain's CDR3 is CASSFEVGQGGYNEQFF. The CDR3 DNA follows: TGCGCCAGCAGCTTTGAAGTCGGACAGGGGGGTTACAATGAGCAGTTCTTC. This sequence joins TRBV5-1 and TRBJ2-1, with 10 bases identical to TRBD1. J was trimmed by 4 bases and V by 2 bases; bases with no gene match: 9. This CDR3 is built from 17 residues. The germline V gene has CDR1 SGHRS and CDR2 YFSETQ.

The gene calls are TRBV28 and TRBJ2-1, with TRBD2 identical over 11 bases. The CDR3 is made up of 15 amino acids. The J segment lost 4 bases and the V segment lost 6 bases, leaving 5 bases of the junction unmatched. The germline V gene has CDR1 MDHEN and CDR2 SYDVKM. CDR3 sequence: CASRVAGGPYNEQFF. In DNA, the CDR3 is TGTGCCAGCAGGGTAGCGGGAGGGCCTTACAATGAGCAGTTCTTC.

This clonotype was observed many times. The genes are TRBV5-5 and TRBJ2-7; 8 bases agree with TRBD1. V was clipped by 5 bases and J by 6 bases; unmatched bases: 10. The germline CDR1 and CDR2 sequences are SGHKS and YYEKEE (reference sequence). The CDR3 sequence is 14 residues long. This CDR3 reads CASSWTGSAGEQYF. The CDR3 DNA reads as TGTGCCAGCAGTTGGACAGGGTCAGCAGGCGAGCAGTACTTC.

This clonotype was seen many times. This chain links TRBV12-3 or TRBV12-4 with TRBJ2-7, with no clear D. This CDR3 contains 12 residues. Trimming cost V 6 bases and J 3 bases, with 9 bases left between them. In DNA, the CDR3 is TGTGCCAGCAGCACAAACAGCTACGAGCAGTACTTC. Amino acids: CASSTNSYEQYF.

This clonotype appeared many times. This rearrangement joins TRBV7-9 to TRBJ2-1; a weak D match, TRBD2 (6 bases). Germline-derived CDR1 and CDR2 are SEHNR and FQNEAQ (reference sequence). V was clipped by 5 bases and J by 5 bases, with 16 bases between them. This CDR3 region has 15 residues. CDR3 nucleotides: TGTGCCAGCAGCCCGGGGCTAGCGAACCACAATGAGCAGTTCTTC. Translation: CASSPGLANHNEQFF.

The gene calls are TRBV15 and TRBJ1-5; no clear D gene. The CDR3 totals 13 residues. The ends were cut back, 4 bases at V and 3 bases at J, with 7 bases in the middle. Germline values: CDR1 LNHNV, CDR2 YYDKDF (reference sequence). The CDR3 region has the DNA TGTGCCACCAGCACCATAAACAATCAGCCCCAGCATTTT. This encodes CATSTINNQPQHF.